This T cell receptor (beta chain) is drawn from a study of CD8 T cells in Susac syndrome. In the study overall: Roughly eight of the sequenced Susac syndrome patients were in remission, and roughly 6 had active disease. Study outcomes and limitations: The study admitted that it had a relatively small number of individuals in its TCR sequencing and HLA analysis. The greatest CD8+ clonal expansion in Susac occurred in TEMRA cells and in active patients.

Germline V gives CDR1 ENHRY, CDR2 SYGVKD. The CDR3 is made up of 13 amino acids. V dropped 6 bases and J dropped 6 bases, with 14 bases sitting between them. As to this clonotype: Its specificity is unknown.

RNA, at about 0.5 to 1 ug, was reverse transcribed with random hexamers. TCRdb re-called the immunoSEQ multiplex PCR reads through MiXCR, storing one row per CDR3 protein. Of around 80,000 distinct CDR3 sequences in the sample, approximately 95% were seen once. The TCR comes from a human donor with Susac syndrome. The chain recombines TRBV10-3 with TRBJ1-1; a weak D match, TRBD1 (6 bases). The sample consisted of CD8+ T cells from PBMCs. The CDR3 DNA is TGTGCCATCAGCCCGGGACAATTAGCTGAAGCTTTCTTT. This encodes CAISPGQLAEAFF.